The 8 T cell receptor beta chains in this list originate from one sample, sequenced in a study of T cells in women clearing cervical HPV infection (dated by TCRdb to the late 2010s). The library was prepared using the immunoSEQ multiplex PCR assay. This immuneACCESS table, as held by TCRdb, lists in-frame sequences with V and J called but not all clones. Of the missing ones, under half trace to an unresolved V gene in checked studies; the others have no known cause. This sample's listing comprises about 40,000 clones. The top ten clonotypes cover 6% to 8% of the sample. The source material was blood buffy coat. The receptors here all came from a woman between 18 and 70 years old with a cervical HPV16 infection that either progressed to CIN3+ or cleared (not recorded which).

Turning to this clone: The read stops 3 residues short of the end of the CDR3; the missing end is completed from the germline J gene. V is TRBV7-9 and J is TRBJ1-6, with no clear D. Germline V CDR1 and CDR2: SEHNR, FQNEAQ (reference sequence). This CDR3 has 12 residues. The CDR3 here is CASSSITGALHF. The sequenced part of the CDR3 DNA is TGTGCCAGCAGCTCCATTACCGGGGCC.

On this clone itself: Read sequence stops 3 residues before the CDR3 end, and the germline J gene provides the missing end. The gene calls are TRBV5-1 and TRBJ2-7; TRBD2 aligns across 7 bases. This CDR3 contains 14 residues. J was trimmed by 6 bases and V by 5 bases; bases with no gene match: 11. Germline V lookup: CDR1 SGHRS, CDR2 YFSETQ. CDR3 DNA (partial): TGCGCCAGCAGGGTAGACTTGGCGGGGGTCGAG. Translated, it gives CASRVDLAGVE. In full, the CDR3 is CASRVDLAGVEQYF.

As concerns this clone: Read coverage stops 3 residues before the CDR3 terminus; the germline J gene supplies the remainder. The genes are TRBV5-4 and TRBJ2-7; 9 positions agree with TRBD1. The CDR3 spans 13 residues. Trimming at V came to 5 bases and at J to 4 bases, leaving 4 bases not matched to a gene. Germline V gene sequence: CDR1 SGHNT, CDR2 YYREEE (reference sequence). CDR3 DNA, as far as it was read: TGTGCCAGCAGACTACAGGGGGCTTACGAG. This gives the protein CASRLQGAYE. The entire CDR3 is CASRLQGAYEQYF. The variable domain in full, completed from reference TRBV5-4 and TRBJ2-7, reads ETGVTQSPTHLIKTRGQQVTLRCSSQSGHNTVSWYQQALGQGPQFIFQYYREEENGRGNFPPRFSGLQFPNYSSELNVNALELDDSALYLCASRLQGAYEQYFGPGTRLTVT.

CDR3 sequence: CASTPRGDGYTF. CDR3 DNA (partial): TGTGCCAGCACCCCCCGAGGGGATGGC. V gene TRBV28 combines with J gene TRBJ1-2; perhaps TRBD1 as D (5 bases). The read halts 3 residues ahead of the CDR3 end, with the missing end drawn from the germline J gene. There are 12 residues in the CDR3. The V end was cut by 7 bases, the J end by 6 bases, with 12 bases between. CDR1 is MDHEN and CDR2 is SYDVKM in the germline V gene.

As to this clone: The read stops 3 residues short of the end of the CDR3; the missing end is completed from the germline J gene. This chain uses TRBV19 with TRBJ2-2; TRBD2 is a possible D gene (6 bases). The germline gives CDR1 LNHDA, CDR2 SQIVND (reference sequence). V was shortened by 7 bases and J by 6 bases, with 15 bases between the two germline ends. The CDR3 extends over 14 amino acids. The CDR3 here is CASNYIGEAGELFF. The part of the CDR3 DNA that was read is TGTGCCAGTAACTACATCGGGGAGGCCGGGGAG.

CDR3 bases read: TGTGCCAGCAGATCACAGGGAGATTCACCC. It translates to CASRSQGDSP. In full, the CDR3 reads CASRSQGDSPLHF. The V call is TRBV2, the J call TRBJ1-6; a possible D gene is TRBD1 (6 bases). The CDR3 end falls 3 residues outside the read, so it is completed with the germline J gene. Looked up from germline, CDR1 is SNHLY and CDR2 is FYNNEI. Trimming left V 6 bases short and J 8 bases short, with 11 bases between. The CDR3 is 13 residues long.

About this clone itself: The CDR3 is cut off 3 residues early in the read; its end comes from the germline J gene. The chain is built from TRBV10-3 and TRBJ2-1; 9 positions match TRBD2. Per germline, CDR1 ENHRY and CDR2 SYGVKD. Germline trimming cut 6 bases from V and 7 bases from J; bases unmatched to any gene: 7. This CDR3 region has 14 residues. The CDR3 region is CAIRPPSGTNEQFF. CDR3 DNA, as far as it was read: TGTGCCATCAGACCACCTAGCGGGACTAATGAG.

To note about this clone: The CDR3 end lies 3 residues beyond the end of the read and is filled in from the germline J gene. The rearrangement links TRBV28 to TRBJ1-2; D gene uncertain. The CDR3 covers 13 residues. The V end was cut by 2 bases, the J end by 4 bases, with 8 bases between. Germline CDR1 reads MDHEN; CDR2 reads SYDVKM. The DNA read from the CDR3 is TGTGCCAGCAGTTTAACAGCCTTCTATGGC. This translates into CASSLTAFYG. The CDR3 reads in full as CASSLTAFYGYTF.